Included here is one T cell receptor beta chain sequence, with context. The antigen is not known. Only in-frame clones appear in the TCRdb table, and some are missing; sequencing was by immunoSEQ multiplex PCR. The sample contains approximately 120,000 clones, roughly 94% of which appear only once. This sample was taken from a study of siplizumab effects on memory and regulatory T cells. Regarding the study as a whole: Proliferating Tregs taken from siplizumab cultures were not shown to have a confirmed suppressive function.

Sequenced sample: Tregs sorted from blood. This receptor was obtained from a human donor in good health.

In DNA, the CDR3 is TGTGCCAGCCGGGACACTACCTACGAGCAGTACTTC. Translated: CASRDTTYEQYF. The V and J genes are TRBV18 and TRBJ2-7; TRBD1 might be the D (6 bases). The germline V and J ends were trimmed by 8 bases and 2 bases, with 10 bases remaining between them. This CDR3 contains 12 residues. Germline V gene sequence: CDR1 KGHSH, CDR2 LQKENI. The full variable domain, completed using reference TRBV18 and TRBJ2-7, is NAGVMQNPRHLVRRRGQEARLRCSPMKGHSHVYWYRQLPEEGLKFMVYLQKENIIDESGMPKERFSAEFPKEGPSILRIQQVVRGDSAAYFCASRDTTYEQYFGPGTRLTVT.